This T cell receptor (beta chain) is from a study of blood T cell repertoires in COVID-19. Libraries were prepared by immunoSEQ multiplex PCR; TCRdb keeps only in-frame clonotypes and omits some of them. Altogether approximately 120,000 clones are present, about 80% being singletons, with the ten largest covering around 37%. This TCR derives from a man in his forties with active or convalescent COVID-19. Sequencing was carried out using peripheral blood.

The CDR3 region is CASRPGDINYGYTF. As DNA, the CDR3 is TGTGCCAGCAGGCCAGGGGACATTAACTATGGCTACACCTTC. This rearrangement joins TRBV5-4 to TRBJ1-2; D is perhaps TRBD1 (6 bases). V lost 5 bases, J lost 1 base, and 12 bases lay in between. Germline lookup yields CDR1 SGHNT and CDR2 YYREEE (reference sequence). CDR3 length equals 14 residues.